At least ten counts were recorded for the clone carrying this T cell receptor beta chain. Its target is not known. By quantitative 5'-RACE with molecular barcodes, the TCR beta libraries were made. TCRdb recomputed calls from the 5' RACE reads with MiXCR, one row per CDR3 protein. The sample holds fewer than 250,000 distinct CDR3 sequences, around 20% seen once. This sample was included in a study of CD8 T cells in ankylosing spondylitis. Trimming shortened V by 6 bases and J by 7 bases, and 10 bases separated the two germline ends. The CDR3 consists of 11 residues. Germline V lookup: CDR1 SQVTM, CDR2 ANQGSEA. Study outcomes and limitations: One TCR beta motif, made up of under ten highly homologous variants, appeared characteristic of ankylosing spondylitis blood. Significant enrichment of disease-linked clones was reported in matched ankylosing spondylitis synovial fluid.

The sample consisted of blood, either unsorted or a sorted T cell fraction (not recorded which). This sequence joins TRBV29-1 and TRBJ2-1; no clear D gene. The origin of this receptor is a male donor with ankylosing spondylitis. CDR3 DNA: TGCAGCGTCAAAGCCCTTAATGAGCAGTTCTTC. It translates to CSVKALNEQFF.